The present T cell receptor (beta chain) was sequenced within a study of T cells after somatic rescue of genetic block. The germline V and J ends were trimmed by 3 bases and 5 bases, with 10 bases remaining between them. CDR1 and CDR2 from the germline V gene are MGHRA and YSYEKL. The CDR3 is 13 amino acids. The table came from immunoSEQ multiplex PCR; TCRdb's copy has only in-frame clones and leaves some out. Of about 52,000 clones in the sample, 90% to 97% were seen once. This clone came up once. This clonotype was obtained from a child younger than two. V is TRBV4-1 and J is TRBJ2-5; the D is unclear. The sample was peripheral blood mononuclear cells (PBMCs). The CDR3 sequence is CASSQVLRETQYF. In nucleotides, the CDR3 is TGCGCCAGCAGCCAGGTCCTAAGGGAGACCCAGTACTTC.